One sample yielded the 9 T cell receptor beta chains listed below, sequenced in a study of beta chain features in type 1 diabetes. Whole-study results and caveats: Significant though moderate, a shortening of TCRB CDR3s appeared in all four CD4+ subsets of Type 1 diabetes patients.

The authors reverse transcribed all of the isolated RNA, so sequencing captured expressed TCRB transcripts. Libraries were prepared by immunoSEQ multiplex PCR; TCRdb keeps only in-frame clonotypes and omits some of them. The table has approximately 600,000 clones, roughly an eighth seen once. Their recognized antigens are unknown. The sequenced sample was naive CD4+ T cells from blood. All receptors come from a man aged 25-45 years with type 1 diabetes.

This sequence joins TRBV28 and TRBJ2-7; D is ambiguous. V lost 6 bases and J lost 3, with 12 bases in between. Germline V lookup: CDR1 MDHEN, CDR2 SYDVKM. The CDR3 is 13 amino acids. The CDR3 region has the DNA TGTGCCAGCAGGGGAAACAGCTACTACGAGCAGTACTTC. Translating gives CASRGNSYYEQYF.

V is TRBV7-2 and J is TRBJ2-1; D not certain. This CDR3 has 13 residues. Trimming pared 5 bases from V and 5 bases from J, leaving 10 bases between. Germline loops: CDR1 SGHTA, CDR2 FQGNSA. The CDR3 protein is CASSRLVDNEQFF. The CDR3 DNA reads TGTGCCAGCAGCCGTTTGGTGGACAATGAGCAGTTCTTC.

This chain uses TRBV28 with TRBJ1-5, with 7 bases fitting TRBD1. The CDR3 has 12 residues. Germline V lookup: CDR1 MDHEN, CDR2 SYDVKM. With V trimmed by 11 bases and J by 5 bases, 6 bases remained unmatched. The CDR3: CAFDRAYQPQHF. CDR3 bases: TGTGCCTTTGACAGGGCCTATCAGCCCCAGCATTTT. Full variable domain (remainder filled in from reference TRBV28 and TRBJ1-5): DVKVTQSSRYLVKRTGEKVFLECVQDMDHENMFWYRQDPGLGLRLIYFSYDVKMKEKGDIPEGYSVSREKKERFSLILESASTNQTSMYLCAFDRAYQPQHFGDGTRLSIL.

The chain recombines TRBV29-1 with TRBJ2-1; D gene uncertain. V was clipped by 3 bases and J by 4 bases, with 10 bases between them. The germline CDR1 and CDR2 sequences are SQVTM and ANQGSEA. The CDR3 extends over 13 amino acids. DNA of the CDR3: TGCAGCGTTGAGGTACAGCTTTACAATGAGCAGTTCTTC. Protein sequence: CSVEVQLYNEQFF.

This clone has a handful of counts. The CDR3 bases are TGTGCCAGCAGCCAAGAACTGGCGCTTGGGCAGTATTTT. It yields the protein CASSQELALGQYF. The chain links TRBV14 to TRBJ2-3; the D is unclear. The CDR3 contains 13 residues. Germline lookup yields CDR1 SGHDN and CDR2 FVKESK. The V and J ends lost 0 bases and 11 bases respectively, with 12 bases between them.

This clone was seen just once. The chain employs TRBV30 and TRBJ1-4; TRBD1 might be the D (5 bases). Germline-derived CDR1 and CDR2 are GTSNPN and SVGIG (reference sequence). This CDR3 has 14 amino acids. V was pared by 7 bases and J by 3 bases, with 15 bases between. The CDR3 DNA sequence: TGTGCCTTCCGGGGGATTACTGCTAATGAAAAACTGTTTTTT. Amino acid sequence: CAFRGITANEKLFF.

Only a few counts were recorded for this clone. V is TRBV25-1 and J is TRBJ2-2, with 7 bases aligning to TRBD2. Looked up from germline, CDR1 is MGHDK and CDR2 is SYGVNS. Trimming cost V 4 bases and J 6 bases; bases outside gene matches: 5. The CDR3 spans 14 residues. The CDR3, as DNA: TGTGCCAGCAGTGTGGGAGGGAAGGCCGGGGAGCTGTTTTTT. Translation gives CASSVGGKAGELFF.

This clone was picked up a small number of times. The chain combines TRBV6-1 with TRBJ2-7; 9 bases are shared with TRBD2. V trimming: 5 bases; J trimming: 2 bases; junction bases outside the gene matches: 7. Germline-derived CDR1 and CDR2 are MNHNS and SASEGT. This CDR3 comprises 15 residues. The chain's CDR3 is CASSRRLADAYEQYF. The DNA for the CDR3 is TGTGCCAGCAGTCGGCGACTAGCGGATGCCTACGAGCAGTACTTC.

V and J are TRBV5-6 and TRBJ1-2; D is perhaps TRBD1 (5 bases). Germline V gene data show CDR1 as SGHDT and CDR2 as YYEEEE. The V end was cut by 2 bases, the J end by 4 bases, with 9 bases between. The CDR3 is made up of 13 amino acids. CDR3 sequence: CASSLRDGYGYTF. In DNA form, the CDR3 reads TGTGCCAGCAGCTTAAGGGACGGCTATGGCTACACCTTC.